The sequence of this TCR beta chain was determined in a study of cytomegalovirus exposure and HLA in healthy donors. Findings and limits, study-wide: A list of approximately 160 TCR beta chains associated with cytomegalovirus was given.

The protocol was immunoSEQ multiplex PCR, while the TCRdb copy is restricted to in-frame clones and leaves out a portion. The table includes over 60,000 clones, roughly 95% detected once. This clone has only one observation. What it binds is not known. This CDR3 is 15 amino acids long. Germline-derived CDR1 and CDR2 are SGHTA and FQGNSA. Trimming stripped 5 bases from V and 7 bases from J, with 21 bases between. Sequencing was carried out using PBMCs. The chain has TRBV7-2 and TRBJ2-7; D remains unclear. This receptor was identified in a man aged 18-30 years in good health and CMV-seronegative. The CDR3 here is CASSRLVVSPREQYF. The CDR3 DNA reads TGTGCCAGCAGCCGCCTGGTAGTATCTCCTCGTGAGCAGTACTTC. Full variable domain (outside the CDR3, taken from reference TRBV7-2 and TRBJ2-7): GAGVSQSPSNKVTEKGKDVELRCDPISGHTALYWYRQSLGQGLEFLIYFQGNSAPDKSGLPSDRFSAERTGGSVSTLTIQRTQQEDSAVYLCASSRLVVSPREQYFGPGTRLTVT.